This T cell receptor (beta chain) was observed in a study of T cells in Graves' hyperthyroidism and ophthalmopathy. Study-wide context: Prior to any treatment, at the point of initial diagnosis, peripheral blood was collected.

Germline CDR1 SEHNR, CDR2 FQNEAQ (reference sequence). The V gene lost 5 bases and the J gene lost 2 bases, with 10 bases spanning the gap. The CDR3 covers 13 residues. Newly diagnosed hyperthyroidism patients aged 18 to 65 years had disease lasting under 2 months. Diagnosis relied on clinical symptoms, serum thyroxine and TRAb, thyroid ultrasound and orbital computed tomography. Each 10 ml fresh peripheral blood draw supplied the PBMCs. The TCR beta CDR3 regions underwent amplification using RNA transcripts as the source. The TCR CDR3 was amplified in a first-round RT-PCR using the HTBI primer set. A single record per CDR3 protein comes from TCRdb applying MiXCR to the multiplex PCR reads. The sample includes around 300,000 distinct CDR3 sequences, around 14% of them seen just once.

The sample was blood. This sequence joins TRBV7-9 and TRBJ2-7; D not certain. This sequence originates from a woman in her thirties with Graves' hyperthyroidism. Here the CDR3 DNA reads TGTGCCAGCAGCCCTCCGGACGCCTACGAGCAGTACTTC. It specifies CASSPPDAYEQYF.